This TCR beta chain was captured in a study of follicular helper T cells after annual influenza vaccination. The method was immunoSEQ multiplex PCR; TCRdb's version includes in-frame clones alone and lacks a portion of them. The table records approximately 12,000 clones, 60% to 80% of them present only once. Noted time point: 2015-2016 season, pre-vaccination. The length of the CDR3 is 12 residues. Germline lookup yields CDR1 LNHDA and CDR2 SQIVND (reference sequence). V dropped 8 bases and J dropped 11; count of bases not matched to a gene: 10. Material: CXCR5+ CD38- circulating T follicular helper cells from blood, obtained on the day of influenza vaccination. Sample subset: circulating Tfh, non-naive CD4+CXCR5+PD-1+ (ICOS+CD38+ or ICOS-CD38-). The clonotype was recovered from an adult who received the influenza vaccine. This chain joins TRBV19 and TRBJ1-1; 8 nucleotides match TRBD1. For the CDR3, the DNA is TGTGCCAGTGGACAGGGTAGGGGTAGGGCTTTCTTT. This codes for CASGQGRGRAFF.